This T cell receptor beta chain was identified in a study of T cells expressing NK-cell markers. The wider study: It was sorted CD3+CD56-NKG2C+, CD3+CD56+NKG2C- and CD3+CD56+NKG2C+ T cells that provided the TCR beta repertoires.

TCRdb reprocessed the 5' RACE reads and keeps a single row for each CDR3 protein, giving no DNA. Its listing shows about 180,000 distinct CDR3 sequences. Per the germline V gene, CDR1 is SQVTM and CDR2 is ANQGSEA. The CDR3 totals 13 residues. The TCR sequence derives from a woman aged 18 to 75 in good health. The specimen was blood T cells: a sorted CD56 or NKG2C T cell subset, CD4+ or CD8+ T cells, or bulk PBMC T cells (not recorded which). V gene TRBV29-1 combines with J gene TRBJ1-1; TCRdb's D call, TRBD1, is unchecked because there is no DNA. CDR3 region: CSAAGQMNTEAFF.